This T cell receptor (beta chain) originates from a study of shared clonotypes between healthy human individuals. The CDR3 is 17 amino acids. V was pared by 6 bases and J by 3 bases, with 23 bases between. Germline V lookup: CDR1 MDHEN, CDR2 SYDVKM. The genomic DNA of each subset was split evenly across several immunoSEQ plates. Measured with immunoSEQ multiplex PCR; TCRdb has only the in-frame clones, and not every one. This table holds approximately 2,200,000 clones, 85% to 95% found once. Notes on this clone: Its antigen is not known. This CDR3 is also generated by other DNA sequences in the sample.

Study conclusions and caveats: Rarefaction gave evidence that sorted-subset sequencing remained incomplete despite large depth.

CD45RO negativity and positive selection for CCR7 defined naive CD8 cells, a population that excluded terminally differentiated effector memory CD45RA+ cells. Specimen: naive CD8+ T cells from PBMCs. The receptor's source is a man aged 18 to 30 in good health. Some clones in this sample may be carry-over from other donors' samples. V is TRBV28 and J is TRBJ1-1; no clear D gene. The chain's CDR3 is CASRPVWASIGDTEAFF. CDR3 DNA: TGTGCCAGCAGGCCGGTGTGGGCGTCTATCGGGGACACTGAAGCTTTCTTT.